Below, 8 T cell receptor beta chains from the same sample are listed, as sequenced in a study of TET2 disruption in CD19-targeted CAR T cells. Indicated treatment: autologous CTL019 cells: CD19 CAR with 4-1BB and CD3 zeta domains. TCRdb keeps only in-frame clones here, not all; method: immunoSEQ multiplex PCR. The data show under 30,000 clones, and the top ten clones hold 1.9%. Their antigens are not known. The sample consisted of CD8- CAR+ T cells sorted from cultured blood T cells, taken for CD19 CAR T cell therapy. As to subset: CD8-negative CAR-positive T cells from the infusion product. These receptors originate from a man in his 70s with chronic lymphocytic leukemia.

About this clone itself: The CDR3 is cut off 3 residues early in the read; its end comes from the germline J gene. The genes are TRBV12-3 or TRBV12-4 and TRBJ1-2, with 9 bases identical to TRBD1. The CDR3 length is 16 residues. J gave up 3 bases and V 1 base, and 6 bases lay outside the gene matches. CDR3 DNA, as far as it was read: TGTGCCAGCAGTTTAGGGGGGACAGGGCGGGACTATGGC. As protein: CASSLGGTGRDYG. The entire CDR3 protein is CASSLGGTGRDYGYTF.

Notes on this clone: The read stops 3 residues short of the end of the CDR3; the missing end is completed from the germline J gene. The chain uses TRBV7-2 and TRBJ2-7; D gene uncertain. V was shortened by 7 bases and J by 2 bases, with 15 bases between the two germline ends. The CDR3 runs to 14 residues. Germline V gene lookup returns CDR1 SGHTA and CDR2 FQGNSA. CDR3 sequence: CASTPTNSPYEQYF. CDR3 DNA, as far as it was read: TGTGCCAGCACCCCGACCAACAGTCCCTACGAG.

CDR3 region: CASTSPGQGSYNDYTF. The sequenced CDR3 bases are TGTGCCAGTACCTCGCCGGGACAGGGGAGCTACAATGAC. The J gene is TRBJ1-2, the V gene TRBV19; 10 bases align to TRBD1. With the read ending 3 residues before the CDR3 end, the germline J gene is used to fill in that end. This CDR3 contains 16 residues. From germline, CDR1 is LNHDA and CDR2 SQIVND (reference sequence).

Worth noting for this clone: The read terminates 3 residues before the CDR3 end, so the remaining end is supplied by the germline J gene. This chain uses TRBV11-2 with TRBJ2-7; D call uncertain. This CDR3 has 15 amino acids. CDR1 and CDR2 (germline): SGHAT, FQNNGV. V lost 0 bases, J lost 2 bases, and 11 bases lay in between. CDR3 bases read: TGTGCCAGCAGCTTAGATCTCCCAGATACCTACGAG. Its protein product is CASSLDLPDTYE. The complete CDR3 sequence is CASSLDLPDTYEQYF.

For this clone: The read stops 3 residues short of the end of the CDR3; the missing end is completed from the germline J gene. The chain joins TRBV5-1 to TRBJ2-3; 7 nucleotides match TRBD1. V dropped 3 bases and J dropped 1; count of bases not matched to a gene: 5. CDR1 is SGHRS, CDR2 YFSETQ, per germline. The CDR3 totals 15 residues. The CDR3 protein is CASSSGQAGTDTQYF. CDR3 bases read: TGCGCCAGCAGCTCCGGACAGGCGGGCACAGATACG.

Regarding this clone: The read terminates 3 residues ahead of where the CDR3 ends, so the germline J gene completes it. This chain uses TRBV19 with TRBJ2-3; 7 nucleotides match TRBD1. There are 15 residues in the CDR3. Trimming at V came to 4 bases and at J to 0 bases, leaving 4 bases not matched to a gene. Germline V gene sequence: CDR1 LNHDA, CDR2 SQIVND (reference sequence). This chain's CDR3 is CASSTDRASTDTQYF. The part of the CDR3 DNA that was read is TGTGCCAGTAGTACCGACAGGGCTAGCACAGATACG.

Details on this clone: The read gets to within 3 residues of the CDR3 end, and the germline J gene fills in the rest. V usage is TRBV18 and J usage is TRBJ2-1, with 8 bases aligning to TRBD2. The CDR3 extends over 16 amino acids. CDR1 is KGHSH, CDR2 LQKENI, per germline. Germline trimming cut 1 base from V and 4 bases from J; bases unmatched to any gene: 6. The CDR3 here is CASSPRGAGGYNEQFF. The sequenced part of the CDR3 DNA is TGTGCCAGCTCACCACGAGGTGCGGGGGGTTACAATGAG.

Comment on this clone: The read terminates 3 residues before the CDR3 end, so the remaining end is supplied by the germline J gene. The J gene is TRBJ1-1, the V gene TRBV20-1; TRBD1 might be the D (5 bases). CDR1 and CDR2 (germline): DFQATT, SNEGSKA (reference sequence). V gave up 3 bases and J gave up 1 base, with 12 bases separating them. The CDR3 spans 14 residues. Incomplete CDR3 DNA: TGCAGTGCTAGGGTCGGACACCAGAACACTGAA. This gives the protein CSARVGHQNTE. The whole CDR3 protein is CSARVGHQNTEAFF.